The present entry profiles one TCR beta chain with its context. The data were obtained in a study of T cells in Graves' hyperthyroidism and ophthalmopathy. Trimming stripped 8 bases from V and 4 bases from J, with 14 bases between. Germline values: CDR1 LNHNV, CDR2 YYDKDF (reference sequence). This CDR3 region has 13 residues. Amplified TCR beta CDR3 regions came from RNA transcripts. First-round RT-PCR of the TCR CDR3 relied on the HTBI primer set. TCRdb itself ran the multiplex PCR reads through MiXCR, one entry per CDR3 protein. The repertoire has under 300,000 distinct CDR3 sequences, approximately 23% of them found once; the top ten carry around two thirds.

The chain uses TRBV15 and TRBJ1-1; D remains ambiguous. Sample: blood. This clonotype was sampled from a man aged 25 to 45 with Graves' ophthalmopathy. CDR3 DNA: TGTGCCACCGGTGGAGAGAGGCTCACTGAAGCTTTCTTT. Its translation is CATGGERLTEAFF.